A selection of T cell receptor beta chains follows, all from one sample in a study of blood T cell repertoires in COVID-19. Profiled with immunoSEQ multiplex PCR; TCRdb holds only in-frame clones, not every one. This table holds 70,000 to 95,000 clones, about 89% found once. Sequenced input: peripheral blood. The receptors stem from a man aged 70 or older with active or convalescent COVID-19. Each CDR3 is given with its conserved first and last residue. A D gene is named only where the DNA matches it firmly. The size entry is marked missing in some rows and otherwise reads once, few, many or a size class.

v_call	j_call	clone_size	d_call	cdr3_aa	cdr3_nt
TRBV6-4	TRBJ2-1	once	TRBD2	CARSEQPLAGGRSYNEQFF	TGTGCCAGATCGGAACAACCTCTAGCGGGAGGTCGATCCTACAATGAGCAGTTCTTC
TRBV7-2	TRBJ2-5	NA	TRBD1	CASSLQGAGETQYF	TGTGCCAGCAGCCTACAGGGGGCCGGGGAGACCCAGTACTTC
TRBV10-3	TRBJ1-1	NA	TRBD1	CAISNLLQGPGRLNTEAFF	TGTGCCATCAGCAATCTATTACAGGGGCCTGGCCGCCTGAACACTGAAGCTTTCTTT
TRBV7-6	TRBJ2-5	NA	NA	CASSFYSTGGETQYF	TGTGCCAGCAGCTTTTACTCCACAGGTGGGGAGACCCAGTACTTC
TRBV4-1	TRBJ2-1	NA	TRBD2	CASSQEQSGSGDEQFF	TGCGCCAGCAGCCAAGAACAGAGCGGGAGCGGCGATGAGCAGTTCTTC
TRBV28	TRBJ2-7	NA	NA	CASMTTRGSTYEQYF	TGTGCCAGCATGACCACCCGGGGGTCCACCTACGAGCAGTACTTC
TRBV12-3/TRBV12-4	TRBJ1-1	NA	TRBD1	CASSPRGRLQAFF	TGTGCCAGCAGCCCCAGGGGGCGTCTTCAGGCTTTCTTT
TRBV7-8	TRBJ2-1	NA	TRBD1	CASSSEGWTGSSEQFF	TGTGCCAGCAGCTCAGAGGGTTGGACAGGGTCCAGTGAGCAGTTCTTC
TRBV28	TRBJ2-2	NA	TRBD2	CASSTRTSGRRSTGELFF	TGTGCCAGCAGTACACGGACTAGCGGGAGAAGGAGCACCGGGGAGCTGTTTTTT
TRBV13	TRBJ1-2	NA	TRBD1	CASSSGTGNYGYTF	TGTGCCAGCAGCTCCGGGACAGGGAACTATGGCTACACCTTC
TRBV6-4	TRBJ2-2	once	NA	CASSDQLAGVGELFF	TGTGCCAGCAGTGACCAATTGGCAGGGGTCGGGGAGCTGTTTTTT
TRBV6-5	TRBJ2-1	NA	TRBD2	CASSLSGRDEQFF	TGTGCCAGCAGTCTTAGCGGGAGGGATGAGCAGTTCTTC
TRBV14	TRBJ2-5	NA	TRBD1	CASSQKARGHQETQYF	TGTGCCAGCAGCCAAAAAGCTAGGGGGCACCAAGAGACCCAGTACTTC
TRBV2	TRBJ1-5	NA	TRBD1	CASTSTGGSNQPQHF	TGTGCCAGCACCTCGACAGGGGGGAGCAATCAGCCCCAGCATTTT
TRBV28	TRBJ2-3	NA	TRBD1	CARSFKRDRDTDTQYF	TGTGCCAGAAGTTTTAAAAGGGACAGGGATACAGATACGCAGTATTTT
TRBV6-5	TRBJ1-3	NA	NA	CASRPTGFRNTIYF	TGTGCCAGCAGGCCGACAGGTTTCAGAAACACCATATATTTT
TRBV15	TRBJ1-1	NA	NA	CATSSRTAMNTEAFF	TGTGCCACCAGCAGCCGGACAGCTATGAACACTGAAGCTTTCTTT
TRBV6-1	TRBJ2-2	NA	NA	CASSEGTVNTGELFF	TGTGCCAGCAGTGAAGGGACAGTGAACACCGGGGAGCTGTTTTTT
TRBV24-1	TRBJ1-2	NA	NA	CATSNRVSGYTF	TGTGCCACCAGTAACCGGGTCTCTGGCTACACCTTC
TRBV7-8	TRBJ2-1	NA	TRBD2	CASSTRVLAGTYNEQFF	TGTGCCAGCAGCACCCGAGTACTAGCGGGGACCTACAATGAGCAGTTCTTC
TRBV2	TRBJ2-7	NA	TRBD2	CASRSGSSYEQYF	TGTGCCAGCAGGAGCGGGAGCTCCTACGAGCAGTACTTC
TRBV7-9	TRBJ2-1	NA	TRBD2	CASSTTSTSGPYYNEQFF	TGTGCCAGCAGCACTACCTCGACTAGCGGGCCTTACTACAATGAGCAGTTCTTC
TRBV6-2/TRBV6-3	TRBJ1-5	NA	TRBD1	CASSGQAYQPQHF	TGTGCCAGCAGTGGACAGGCCTATCAGCCCCAGCATTTT
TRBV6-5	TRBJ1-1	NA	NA	CATLRDFGATEAFF	TGTGCCACTTTAAGGGATTTTGGGGCCACTGAAGCTTTCTTT
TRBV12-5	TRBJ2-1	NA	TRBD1	CASGLDGDRASNEQFF	TGTGCTAGTGGTTTGGACGGGGACAGGGCATCCAATGAGCAGTTCTTC
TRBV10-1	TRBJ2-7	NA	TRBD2	CASSERAGVSYEQYF	TGCGCCAGCAGTGAGAGGGCGGGAGTGTCCTACGAGCAGTACTTC
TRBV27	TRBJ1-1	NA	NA	CASSLLRTQLGTEAFF	TGTGCCAGCAGCTTACTTAGGACTCAGCTAGGGACTGAAGCTTTCTTT
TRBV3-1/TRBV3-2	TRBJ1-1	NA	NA	CASSPQPGDTEAFF	TGTGCCAGCAGCCCCCAACCGGGGGACACTGAAGCTTTCTTT
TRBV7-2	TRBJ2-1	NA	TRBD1	CASSTGQGNHEQFF	TGTGCCAGCAGCACGGGACAGGGGAATCATGAGCAGTTCTTC
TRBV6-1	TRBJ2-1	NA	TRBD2	CASSVASGLSYNEQFF	TGTGCCAGCAGTGTAGCTAGCGGACTCTCCTACAATGAGCAGTTCTTC
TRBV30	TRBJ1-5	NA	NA	CAWSVRRGDSPNQPQHF	TGTGCCTGGAGTGTACGCAGGGGTGACTCTCCAAATCAGCCCCAGCATTTT
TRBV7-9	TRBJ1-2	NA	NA	CASSFLENLSYGYTF	TGTGCCAGCAGCTTCCTCGAGAATCTGAGCTATGGCTACACCTTC
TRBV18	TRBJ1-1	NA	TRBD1	CASSPGTGRYTEAFF	TGTGCCAGCTCTCCCGGGACAGGGCGATACACTGAAGCTTTCTTT
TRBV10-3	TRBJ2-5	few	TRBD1	CAISPTDRGTEETQYF	TGTGCCATCAGTCCGACGGACAGGGGGACGGAGGAGACCCAGTACTTC
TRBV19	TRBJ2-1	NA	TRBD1	CASSLPGQGAGEQFF	TGTGCCAGTAGTTTACCGGGACAGGGGGCAGGTGAGCAGTTCTTC
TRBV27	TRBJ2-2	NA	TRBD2	CASSTGLTNTGELFF	TGTGCCAGCAGCACGGGACTAACGAACACCGGGGAGCTGTTTTTT
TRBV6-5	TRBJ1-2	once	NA	CASTLWGAGGGYTF	TGTGCCAGCACCCTATGGGGCGCAGGTGGGGGCTACACCTTC
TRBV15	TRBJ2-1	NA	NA	CATSRDQESEQFF	TGTGCCACCAGCAGAGATCAGGAATCTGAGCAGTTCTTC
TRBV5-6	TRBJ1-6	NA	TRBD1	CASSAQTGGTLPLHF	TGTGCCAGCAGCGCACAGACAGGGGGTACTTTACCCCTCCACTTT
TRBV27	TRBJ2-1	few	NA	CASSNPGTRFYNEQFF	TGTGCCAGCAGTAACCCCGGGACACGATTTTACAATGAGCAGTTCTTC
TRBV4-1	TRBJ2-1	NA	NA	CASSQGPSSYNEQFF	TGCGCCAGCAGCCAAGGGCCTAGCTCCTACAATGAGCAGTTCTTC
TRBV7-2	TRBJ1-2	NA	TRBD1	CASSPDRGSNYGYTF	TGTGCCAGCAGCCCGGACAGGGGTTCTAACTATGGCTACACCTTC
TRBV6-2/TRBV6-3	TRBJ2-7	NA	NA	CASSYLLLAFFQGHEQYF	TGTGCCAGCAGTTATTTACTTTTGGCCTTTTTTCAGGGTCACGAGCAGTACTTC
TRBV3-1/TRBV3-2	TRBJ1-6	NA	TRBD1	CASSPGQGYSPLHF	TGTGCCAGCAGCCCCGGACAGGGGTACTCACCCCTCCACTTT
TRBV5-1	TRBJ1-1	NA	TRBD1	CASSFRTGNTEAFF	TGCGCCAGCAGCTTTCGGACAGGGAACACTGAAGCTTTCTTT
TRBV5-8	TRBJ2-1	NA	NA	CASTRLPVPENEQFF	TGTGCCAGCACCCGACTCCCGGTCCCCGAAAATGAGCAGTTCTTC
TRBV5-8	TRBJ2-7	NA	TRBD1	CASSPPGQGFEQYF	TGTGCCAGCAGCCCACCGGGACAGGGATTTGAGCAGTACTTC
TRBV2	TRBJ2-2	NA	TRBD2	CASRGGAGGPGDGELFF	TGTGCCAGCAGGGGCGGCGCGGGAGGTCCGGGGGATGGGGAGCTGTTTTTT
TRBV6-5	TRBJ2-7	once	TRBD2	CASSYSTGGSSYEQYF	TGTGCCAGCAGTTACTCGACGGGAGGGTCCTCGTACGAGCAGTACTTC